A selection of T cell receptor beta chains follows, all from one sample in a study of neoadjuvant anti-PD-1 for oral cavity cancer. Produced via immunoSEQ multiplex PCR; TCRdb's table is partial and in-frame only. The sample comprises roughly 16,000 clones, roughly 40% of which are singletons, and less than 45% rests with the top ten. This specimen was tumor tissue, taken after nivolumab (anti-PD-1) treatment. Receptors were obtained from a person between 40 and 85 years old with oral cavity squamous cell carcinoma. CDR3s include the opening cysteine and the closing phenylalanine or tryptophan. A D gene is named only where the DNA matches it firmly. The size of a clone is reported for some rows only, either as once, few or many, or as a class for expanded clones.

j_call clone_size d_call v_call cdr3_aa cdr3_nt
TRBJ2-1 medium-sized . TRBV19 CASSKGQDYNEQFF TGTGCCAGTAGTAAAGGCCAGGACTACAATGAGCAGTTCTTC
TRBJ2-5 many . TRBV5-5 CASSLGIQETQYF TGTGCCAGCAGTTTGGGAATCCAAGAGACCCAGTACTTC
TRBJ1-1 . . TRBV4-3 CASSQDLGAANTEAFF TGCGCCAGCAGCCAAGATCTAGGGGCTGCGAACACTGAAGCTTTCTTT
TRBJ1-1 . . TRBV7-9 CASSLGEDTEAFF TGTGCCAGCAGCTTAGGAGAGGACACTGAAGCTTTCTTT
TRBJ2-7 few . TRBV5-4 CASSLGRTATYEQYF TGTGCCAGCAGCTTAGGGCGGACAGCAACCTACGAGCAGTACTTC
TRBJ2-3 . TRBD2 TRBV19 CASSIGTSLSDTQYF TGTGCCAGTAGTATCGGGACTAGTCTTTCTGATACGCAGTATTTT
TRBJ2-6 few . TRBV30 CAWRVRANVLTF TGTGCCTGGAGGGTGAGGGCCAACGTCCTGACTTTC
TRBJ2-7 few TRBD1 TRBV5-1 CASSLWGTGGYEQYF TGCGCCAGCAGCCTCTGGGGGACAGGGGGGTACGAGCAGTACTTC
TRBJ1-2 . . TRBV2 CASSEFQGAANYGYTF TGTGCCAGCAGTGAGTTTCAGGGCGCGGCTAACTATGGCTACACCTTC
TRBJ2-3 once . TRBV9 CASSEGGGFADTQYF TGTGCCAGCAGCGAGGGAGGGGGGTTTGCAGATACGCAGTATTTT
TRBJ2-3 many TRBD2 TRBV6-6 CASSTLAGGVDTQYF TGTGCCAGCAGTACACTAGCGGGGGGGGTTGATACGCAGTATTTT
TRBJ2-2 . TRBD1 TRBV2 CASRHRDRRLSEELFF TGTGCCAGCAGACACCGGGACAGAAGGTTGAGTGAGGAGCTGTTTTTT
TRBJ1-6 . TRBD1 TRBV27 CASSRATGTGSSPLHF TGTGCCAGCAGTCGAGCTACCGGGACAGGGAGTTCACCCCTCCACTTT
TRBJ2-3 medium-sized . TRBV27 CASKGRARRTDTQYF TGTGCCAGCAAAGGGCGTGCGAGGAGGACAGATACGCAGTATTTT
TRBJ2-7 few . TRBV13 CASSSRTAFYEQYF TGTGCCAGCAGCTCCCGGACAGCCTTCTACGAGCAGTACTTC
TRBJ1-2 medium-sized . TRBV7-9 CASSLGQNNYGYTF TGTGCCAGCAGCTTGGGGCAGAACAACTATGGCTACACCTTC
TRBJ2-7 . TRBD1 TRBV27 CASRPTGFHYEQYF TGTGCCAGCAGACCGACAGGGTTCCACTACGAGCAGTACTTC
TRBJ1-2 . . TRBV5-1 CASSGDYGYTF TGTGCCAGCAGCGGCGATTATGGCTACACCTTC
TRBJ2-1 . TRBD2 TRBV29-1 CSVRVSGVGEQFF TGCAGCGTTCGGGTTAGCGGGGTAGGTGAGCAGTTCTTC
TRBJ1-1 . TRBD1 TRBV10-3 CAITPTGQGETEAFF TGTGCCATCACCCCAACCGGACAGGGAGAGACTGAAGCTTTCTTT
TRBJ2-1 once . TRBV29-1 CSVEVRGGSDEQFF TGCAGCGTTGAAGTGAGGGGGGGTTCCGACGAGCAGTTCTTC
TRBJ1-5 few TRBD1 TRBV15 CATSRVFGTGNFPQHF TGTGCCACCAGCAGAGTATTTGGGACAGGAAATTTCCCCCAGCATTTT
TRBJ2-7 few . TRBV9 CASSGKTGQLYEQYF TGTGCCAGCAGCGGAAAGACAGGACAACTCTACGAGCAGTACTTC
TRBJ2-2 . . TRBV5-8 CASSLVRSGTDTGELFF TGTGCCAGCAGCTTGGTCCGATCGGGGACGGACACCGGGGAGCTGTTTTTT
TRBJ2-2 . . TRBV4-3 CASSQVFGELFF TGCGCCAGCAGCCAAGTCTTCGGGGAGCTGTTTTTT
TRBJ2-1 . . TRBV30 CAWSRQVNEQFF TGTGCCTGGAGTAGGCAGGTGAATGAGCAGTTCTTC
TRBJ2-7 . . TRBV7-2 CASSLRRESYEQYF TGTGCCAGCAGCTTAAGGAGGGAATCCTACGAGCAGTACTTC
TRBJ1-1 few . TRBV28 CASSLLREAFF TGTGCCAGCAGTTTATTGAGGGAAGCTTTCTTT
TRBJ1-1 . . TRBV9 CASSVVGSGNTEAFF TGTGCCAGCAGCGTAGTGGGGTCCGGGAACACTGAAGCTTTCTTT
TRBJ1-1 . . TRBV27 CASSTPLRGLNTEAFF TGTGCCAGCAGTACCCCCCTACGGGGACTGAACACTGAAGCTTTCTTT
TRBJ2-7 . . TRBV27 CASSSKPPYEQYF TGTGCCAGCAGCTCAAAACCCCCTTACGAGCAGTACTTC
TRBJ2-7 . . TRBV11-2 CASSLDRAASSF TGTGCCAGCAGCTTAGACCGGGCGGCATCCTCCTTC
TRBJ1-2 . . TRBV5-4 CASSLRQGVYGYTF TGTGCCAGCAGCTTGAGGCAGGGAGTCTATGGCTACACCTTC
TRBJ1-3 medium-sized TRBD1 TRBV9 CASSKGGGYSGNTIYF TGTGCCAGCAGCAAAGGAGGGGGCTACTCTGGAAACACCATATATTTT
TRBJ2-5 many . TRBV5-8 CASSTQRETQYF TGTGCCAGCAGCACCCAGAGGGAGACCCAGTACTTC
TRBJ1-2 . TRBD1 TRBV7-2 CASSLGTGLGGYGYTF TGTGCCAGCAGCTTAGGGACAGGGCTTGGGGGCTATGGCTACACCTTC
TRBJ2-3 . . TRBV5-6 CASSRSQGTDTQYF TGTGCCAGCAGCCGTTCACAGGGAACAGATACGCAGTATTTT
TRBJ1-1 . . TRBV29-1 CSAKDGVNTEAFF TGCAGCGCAAAGGACGGGGTGAACACTGAAGCTTTCTTT
TRBJ2-7 few . TRBV10-1 CASSTYGGEQYF TGCGCCAGCAGTACCTACGGAGGGGAGCAGTACTTC
TRBJ2-7 few . TRBV30 CAWSRSYEQYF TGTGCCTGGAGCAGGAGTTACGAGCAGTACTTC
TRBJ1-6 . . TRBV7-2 CASSKEGLSPLHF TGTGCCAGCAGCAAGGAGGGGCTCTCACCCCTCCACTTT
TRBJ2-1 few . TRBV11-2 CASSLEGGALF TGTGCCAGCAGCTTAGAGGGGGGGGCTCTCTTC
TRBJ2-3 . . TRBV12-5 CASGLEAQEGLGTDTQYF TGTGCTAGTGGTTTGGAGGCTCAGGAGGGTCTGGGCACAGATACGCAGTATTTT
TRBJ2-7 . . TRBV9 CASSEALFGGEDEQYF TGTGCCAGCAGCGAGGCTCTCTTCGGGGGAGAGGACGAGCAGTACTTC